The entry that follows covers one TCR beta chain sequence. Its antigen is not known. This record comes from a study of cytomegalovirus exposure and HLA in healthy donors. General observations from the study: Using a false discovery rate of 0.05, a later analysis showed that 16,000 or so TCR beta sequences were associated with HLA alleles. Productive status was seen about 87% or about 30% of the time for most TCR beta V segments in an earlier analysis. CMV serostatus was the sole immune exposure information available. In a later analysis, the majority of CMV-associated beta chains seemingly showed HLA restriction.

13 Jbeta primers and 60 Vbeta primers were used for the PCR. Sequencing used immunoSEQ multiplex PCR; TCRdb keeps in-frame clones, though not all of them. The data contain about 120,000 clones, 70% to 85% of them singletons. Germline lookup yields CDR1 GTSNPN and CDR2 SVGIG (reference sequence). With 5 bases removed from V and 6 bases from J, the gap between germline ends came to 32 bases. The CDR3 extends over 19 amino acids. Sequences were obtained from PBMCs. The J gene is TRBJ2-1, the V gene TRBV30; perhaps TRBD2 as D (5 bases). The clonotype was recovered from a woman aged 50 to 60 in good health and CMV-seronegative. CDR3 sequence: CAWPRGRRVCAERCNEQFF. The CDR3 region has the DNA TGTGCCTGGCCCCGGGGAAGGCGAGTGTGCGCCGAGCGCTGCAATGAGCAGTTCTTC.